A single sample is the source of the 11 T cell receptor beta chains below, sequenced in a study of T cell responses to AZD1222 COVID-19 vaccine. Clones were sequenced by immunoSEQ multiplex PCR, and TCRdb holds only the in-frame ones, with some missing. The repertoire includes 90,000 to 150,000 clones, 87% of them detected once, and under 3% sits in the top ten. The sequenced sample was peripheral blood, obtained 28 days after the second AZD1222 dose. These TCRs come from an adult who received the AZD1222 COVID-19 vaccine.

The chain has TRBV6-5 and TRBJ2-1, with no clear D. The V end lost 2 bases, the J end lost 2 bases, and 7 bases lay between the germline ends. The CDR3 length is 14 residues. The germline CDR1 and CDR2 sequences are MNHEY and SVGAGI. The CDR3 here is CASSYRQTYNEQFF. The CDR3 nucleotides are TGTGCCAGCAGTTACCGCCAGACCTACAATGAGCAGTTCTTC.

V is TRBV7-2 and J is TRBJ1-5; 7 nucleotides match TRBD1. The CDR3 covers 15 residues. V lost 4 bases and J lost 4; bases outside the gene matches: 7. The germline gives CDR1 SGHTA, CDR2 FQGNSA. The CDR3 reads CASSSQTGRNQPQHF. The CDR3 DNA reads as TGTGCCAGCAGCTCCCAGACAGGGAGGAATCAGCCCCAGCATTTT.

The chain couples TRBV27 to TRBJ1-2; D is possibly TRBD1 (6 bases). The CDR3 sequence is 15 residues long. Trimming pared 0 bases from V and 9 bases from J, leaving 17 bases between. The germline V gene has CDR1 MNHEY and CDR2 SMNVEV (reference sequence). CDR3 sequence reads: CASSLSLGAAESYTF. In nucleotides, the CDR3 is TGTGCCAGCAGTTTATCCCTGGGGGCCGCTGAAAGCTACACCTTC.

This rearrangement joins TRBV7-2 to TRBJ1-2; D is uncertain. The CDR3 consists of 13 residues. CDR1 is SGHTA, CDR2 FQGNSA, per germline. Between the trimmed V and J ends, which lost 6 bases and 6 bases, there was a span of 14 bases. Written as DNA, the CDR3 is TGTGCCAGCAGAGGAGGTGGTGTGAATGGCTACACCTTC. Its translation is CASRGGGVNGYTF.

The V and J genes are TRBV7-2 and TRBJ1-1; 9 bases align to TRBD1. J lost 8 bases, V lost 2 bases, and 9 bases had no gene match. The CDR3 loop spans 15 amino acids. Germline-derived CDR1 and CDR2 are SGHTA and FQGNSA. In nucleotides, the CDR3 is TGTGCCAGCAGCTTAACGACAGGGGGTAAAAGCGAAGCTTTCTTT. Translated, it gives CASSLTTGGKSEAFF.

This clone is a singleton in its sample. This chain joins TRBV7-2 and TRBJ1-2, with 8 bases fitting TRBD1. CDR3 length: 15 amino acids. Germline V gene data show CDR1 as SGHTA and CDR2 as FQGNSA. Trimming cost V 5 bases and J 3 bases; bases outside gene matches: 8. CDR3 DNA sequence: TGTGCCAGCAGCCCGGACAGGGTAGGGGACTATGGCTACACCTTC. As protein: CASSPDRVGDYGYTF.

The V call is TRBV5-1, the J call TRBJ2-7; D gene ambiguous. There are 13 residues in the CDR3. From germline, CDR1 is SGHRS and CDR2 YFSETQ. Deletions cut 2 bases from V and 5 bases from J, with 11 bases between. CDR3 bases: TGCGCCAGCAGCTTCGACGGATTGAACGAGCAGTACTTC. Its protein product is CASSFDGLNEQYF.

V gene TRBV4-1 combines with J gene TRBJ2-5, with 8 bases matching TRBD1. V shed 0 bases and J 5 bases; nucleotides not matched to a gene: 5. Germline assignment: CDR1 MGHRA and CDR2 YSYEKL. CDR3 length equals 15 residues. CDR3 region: CASSQDQGAWETQYF. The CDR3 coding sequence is TGCGCCAGCAGCCAAGATCAGGGGGCCTGGGAGACCCAGTACTTC.

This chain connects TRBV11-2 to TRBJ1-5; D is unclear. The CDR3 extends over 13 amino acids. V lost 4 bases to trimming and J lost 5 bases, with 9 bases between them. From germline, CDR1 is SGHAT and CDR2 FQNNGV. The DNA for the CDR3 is TGTGCCAGCAGCTGGGCCCAGGATCAGCCCCAGCATTTT. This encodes CASSWAQDQPQHF. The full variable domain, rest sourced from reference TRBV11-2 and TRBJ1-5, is EAGVAQSPRYKIIEKRQSVAFWCNPISGHATLYWYQQILGQGPKLLIQFQNNGVVDDSQLPKDRFSAERLKGVDSTLKIQPAKLEDSAVYLCASSWAQDQPQHFGDGTRLSIL.

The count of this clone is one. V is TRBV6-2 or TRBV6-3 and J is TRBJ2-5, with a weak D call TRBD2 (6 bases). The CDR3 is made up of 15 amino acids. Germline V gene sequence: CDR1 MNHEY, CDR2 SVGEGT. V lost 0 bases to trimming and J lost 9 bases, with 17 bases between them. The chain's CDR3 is CASSYSGGGQLPQYF. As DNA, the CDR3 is TGTGCCAGCAGTTACTCCGGGGGAGGCCAGTTGCCCCAGTACTTC.

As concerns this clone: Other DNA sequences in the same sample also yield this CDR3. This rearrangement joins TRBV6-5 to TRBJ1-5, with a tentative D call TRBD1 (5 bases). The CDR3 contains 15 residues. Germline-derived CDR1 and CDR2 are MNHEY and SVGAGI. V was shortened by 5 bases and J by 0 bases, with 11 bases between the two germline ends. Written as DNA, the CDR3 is TGTGCCAGCAGTCCCCCAGGGTATAGCAATCAGCCCCAGCATTTT. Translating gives CASSPPGYSNQPQHF.